A single sample gave rise to the 2 T cell receptor beta chains below, sequenced in a study of blood T cell repertoires in COVID-19. Clones were sequenced by immunoSEQ multiplex PCR, and TCRdb holds only the in-frame ones, with some missing. The sample lists about 88,000 clones; 90% were seen once. What was sequenced was peripheral blood. The origin of the receptors is a man aged 60 to 75 with acute or convalescent COVID-19.

V and J are TRBV12-3 or TRBV12-4 and TRBJ1-2; D perhaps matches TRBD1 (6 bases). The CDR3 is 13 amino acids. V was trimmed by 3 bases and J by 6 bases, leaving 11 bases between them. Here the CDR3 DNA reads TGTGCCAGCAGTTTGAGGGGGGGCGATGGCTACACCTTC. Translation gives CASSLRGGDGYTF.

A single count supports this clone. The chain is built from TRBV19 and TRBJ2-2; the D gene is possibly TRBD2 (6 bases). This CDR3 region has 18 residues. V was pared by 3 bases and J by 3 bases, with 20 bases between. Germline CDR1 reads LNHDA; CDR2 reads SQIVND (reference sequence). The CDR3 loop is CASSILLGGGLDTGELFF. The DNA of the CDR3 is TGTGCCAGTAGTATCTTGCTGGGGGGAGGATTGGACACCGGGGAGCTGTTTTTT.